Below are 5 T cell receptor beta chains sequenced from a single sample in a study of early T cells in non-severe SARS-CoV-2 infection (dated by TCRdb to the early 2020s). Receptors were amplified or captured by 5' RACE. TCRdb records NextSeq 500 as the sequencer. TCRdb passed the public sequencing reads through fastp at Q25 and MiXCR, retaining productive beta sequences. Every entry covers one CDR3 protein and lists the most common genes and DNA from its rows. For this sample the table gives approximately 66,000 distinct CDR3 sequences, of which 12% were detected only once. Roughly 1.1% of the sample goes to the ten largest clones. Here the sequenced sample was whole blood, taken at baseline. Receptors originate from an adult who was a healthcare worker with PCR-confirmed SARS-CoV-2 infection or an uninfected control (not recorded which). The donor label of this sample is uncertain.

This clonotype was picked up a small number of times. This sequence joins TRBV5-4 and TRBJ1-1; 9 nucleotides align to TRBD1. In germline, CDR1 is SGHNT, CDR2 YYREEE (reference sequence). The CDR3 runs to 14 residues. Germline trimming cut 0 bases from V and 7 bases from J; bases unmatched to any gene: 4. The CDR3 sequence is CASSLEQGASEAFF. The CDR3 nucleotides are TGTGCCAGCAGCTTGGAACAGGGGGCGAGTGAAGCTTTCTTT.

This clonotype came up many times. The chain has TRBV20-1 and TRBJ2-7, with no clear D. The CDR3 sequence is 11 residues long. Germline CDR1 reads DFQATT; CDR2 reads SNEGSKA (reference sequence). Trimming pared 6 bases from V and 5 bases from J, leaving 11 bases between. The CDR3 protein is CSALKGNEQYV. The CDR3 DNA reads as TGCAGTGCCCTTAAGGGAAACGAGCAGTACGTC.

The J gene is TRBJ2-3, the V gene TRBV7-2; D could derive from TRBD1 or TRBD2 (5 bases each). Germline lookup yields CDR1 SGHTA and CDR2 FQGNSA. The V and J ends lost 4 bases and 2 bases respectively, with 13 bases between them. The CDR3 has 15 residues. The CDR3 DNA is TGTGCCAGCAGCTCGGGACCTTTTGACACAGATACGCAGTATTTT. Its protein product is CASSSGPFDTDTQYF.

Only a few counts were recorded for this clonotype. The chain recombines TRBV2 with TRBJ1-2; 9 bases map to TRBD1. V lost 4 bases to trimming and J lost 4 bases; unmatched junction nucleotides: 4. CDR3 length: 14 residues. In germline, CDR1 is SNHLY, CDR2 FYNNEI. The CDR3 DNA reads TGTGCCAGCAGTGGGGACAGGGCTATCTATGGCTACACCTTC. Its protein product is CASSGDRAIYGYTF.

This clonotype was observed many times. This chain connects TRBV5-1 to TRBJ2-2; possible D gene TRBD2, 5 bases. Trimming stripped 0 bases from V and 5 bases from J, with 17 bases between. Per the germline V gene, CDR1 is SGHRS and CDR2 is YFSETQ. This CDR3 is built from 17 residues. Here the CDR3 reads CASSLVGAREGTGELFF. CDR3 DNA sequence: TGCGCCAGCAGCTTGGTTGGAGCGAGGGAAGGGACCGGGGAGCTGTTTTTT.